Below, 22 T cell receptor beta chains from the same sample are listed, as sequenced in a study of blood T cells in healthy people across ages. Then a second PCR, running about 7 to 11 cycles, was carried out with a sample-barcoded 5' primer and a J-beta primer mix. TCRdb redid the calling of the 5' RACE reads with MiXCR, one entry per CDR3 protein. The sample holds some 900,000 distinct CDR3 sequences, about 30% seen once. Sequencing used blood. These receptors were obtained from an elderly woman in good health.

This clonotype turned up a few times. The chain recombines TRBV25-1 with TRBJ2-5; 8 bases map to TRBD2. The V and J ends lost 5 bases and 3 bases, in that order; junction bases with no gene match: 17. CDR1 and CDR2 (germline): MGHDK, SYGVNS. The CDR3 is 18 amino acids. CDR3 amino acids: CASSPTWSSGGGKETQYF. In DNA form, the CDR3 reads TGTGCCAGCAGTCCCACTTGGAGCTCTGGCGGGGGGAAAGAGACCCAGTACTTC.

The chain recombines TRBV6-2 or TRBV6-3 with TRBJ2-1; D unresolved. This CDR3 comprises 13 residues. V lost 7 bases, J lost 0 bases, and 7 bases lay in between. Looked up from germline, CDR1 is MNHEY and CDR2 is SVGEGT. The CDR3 sequence: CASTLGSYNEQFF. The CDR3 DNA follows: TGTGCCAGCACCCTTGGCTCCTACAATGAGCAGTTCTTC.

This clonotype was seen at least ten times. V gene TRBV7-2 combines with J gene TRBJ2-3; 8 bases match TRBD1. With V trimmed by 1 base and J by 11 bases, 2 bases remained unmatched. Germline assignment: CDR1 SGHTA and CDR2 FQGNSA. The CDR3 loop spans 12 amino acids. The CDR3 sequence: CASSLGGQGQYF. The CDR3 DNA reads as TGTGCCAGCAGCTTAGGTGGACAGGGGCAGTATTTT.

The rearrangement uses TRBV12-3 or TRBV12-4 and TRBJ2-7; 8 nucleotides match TRBD2. This CDR3 has 13 residues. V lost 1 base to trimming and J lost 10 bases; unmatched junction nucleotides: 6. CDR3 in amino acids: CASSLGRGGRQYF. In DNA form, the CDR3 reads TGTGCCAGCAGTTTAGGACGGGGGGGACGTCAGTACTTC.

Notes on this clonotype: One end of the junction varies from germline; a read error may be responsible. The rearrangement uses TRBV29-1 and TRBJ2-7; TRBD1 aligns across 8 bases. Germline lookup yields CDR1 SQVTM and CDR2 ANQGSEA. This CDR3 region has 12 residues. CDR3 nucleotides: TGCAGCGTTGTAGGACAGGGTTACGGGCAGTACTTC. Its translation: CSVVGQGYGQYF.

This clonotype was seen more than once but under ten times. This chain links TRBV6-2 or TRBV6-3 with TRBJ1-1; unclear D gene. The CDR3 totals 16 residues. Germline assignment: CDR1 MNHEY and CDR2 SVGEGT. Trimming took 0 bases from V and 3 from J, leaving 14 bases between them. In DNA, the CDR3 is TGTGCCAGCAGTTACTCGGTAACAGACCCCGACACTGAAGCTTTCTTT. Translation: CASSYSVTDPDTEAFF.

The V and J genes are TRBV18 and TRBJ2-4, with TRBD1 identical over 8 bases. The CDR3 is 18 amino acids. V was pared by 4 bases and J by 0 bases, with 11 bases of the junction left unmatched. CDR1 and CDR2 from the germline V gene are KGHSH and LQKENI. The CDR3 sequence: CASSLTGTGSTAKNIQYF. As DNA, the CDR3 is TGTGCCAGCTCACTTACCGGGACAGGCTCAACAGCCAAAAACATTCAGTACTTC.

This chain uses TRBV20-1 with TRBJ1-1; D is perhaps TRBD1 (5 bases). The CDR3 has 16 amino acids. V lost 4 bases to trimming and J lost 6 bases, with 24 bases between them. CDR1 is DFQATT, CDR2 SNEGSKA, per germline (reference sequence). The CDR3: CSATKIGTGRGAEAFF. The CDR3 bases are TGCAGTGCTACCAAGATAGGGACCGGGCGGGGCGCTGAAGCTTTCTTT.

This clonotype occurred many times. This chain links TRBV20-1 with TRBJ2-1; TRBD2 matches 12 bases. This CDR3 has 13 amino acids. The germline CDR1 and CDR2 sequences are DFQATT and SNEGSKA (reference sequence). Unmatched junction bases numbered 6, after V lost 7 bases and J lost 8 bases. CDR3 nucleotides: TGCAGTGAATCTAGCGGGGGGGCCGATGAGCAGTTCTTC. This translates into CSESSGGADEQFF.

The chain uses TRBV30 and TRBJ2-3; 7 bases are shared with TRBD2. Trimming took 2 bases from V and 4 from J; bases not matched to a gene: 6. Germline V gene lookup returns CDR1 GTSNPN and CDR2 SVGIG (reference sequence). The CDR3 has 14 residues. For the CDR3, the DNA is TGTGCCTGGAGTACGGTAGCGGGCTCAGATACGCAGTATTTT. Encoded protein: CAWSTVAGSDTQYF.

The table lists this clonotype with many counts. The chain joins TRBV12-3 or TRBV12-4 to TRBJ2-7; 12 nucleotides align to TRBD1. V dropped 5 bases and J dropped 0; count of bases not matched to a gene: 8. CDR3 length equals 17 residues. In nucleotides, the CDR3 is TGTGCCAGCAGTCCGGGACAGGGGGCAGTTTACTCCTACGAGCAGTACTTC. It encodes CASSPGQGAVYSYEQYF.

Only one count was recorded for this clonotype. The rearrangement joins TRBV24-1 to TRBJ1-2; D remains unclear. The ends were cut back, 5 bases at V and 2 bases at J, with 14 bases in the middle. The germline gives CDR1 KGHDR, CDR2 SFDVKD. The CDR3 extends over 15 amino acids. The CDR3 DNA sequence: TGTGCCACCAGTGCCCCAGGAGAGGAGAACTATGGCTACACCTTC. Protein: CATSAPGEENYGYTF.

This clonotype was counted only a few times. This chain connects TRBV6-2 or TRBV6-3 to TRBJ1-1; 7 bases are shared with TRBD1. The CDR3 totals 15 residues. Per germline, CDR1 MNHEY and CDR2 SVGEGT. Germline trimming cut 0 bases from V and 1 base from J; bases unmatched to any gene: 2. The CDR3 here is CASSYSGTANTEAFF. In nucleotides, the CDR3 is TGTGCCAGCAGTTACTCCGGGACAGCGAACACTGAAGCTTTCTTT.

The rearrangement uses TRBV6-2 or TRBV6-3 and TRBJ2-5, with D possibly being TRBD1 (6 bases). Near its end, the DNA agrees better with TRBJ2-1, so the J call may be wrong. CDR1 and CDR2 from the germline V gene are MNHEY and SVGEGT. The CDR3 is 14 amino acids. The CDR3 sequence: CASSYRDNQETQFF. The CDR3 region has the DNA TGTGCCAGCAGTTACCGGGACAACCAAGAGACCCAGTTCTTC.

The chain uses TRBV5-1 and TRBJ2-7, with 8 bases lining up with TRBD1. V lost 3 bases, J lost 7 bases, and 12 bases stayed unmatched. The V gene's germline CDR1 is SGHRS and CDR2 YFSETQ. The CDR3 is 15 residues long. This CDR3 is CASSSRQGSAGEQYF. The CDR3 DNA reads as TGCGCCAGCAGCTCCAGACAGGGGAGCGCGGGGGAGCAGTACTTC.

This clonotype was observed many times. This chain connects TRBV6-5 to TRBJ2-1, with TRBD2 matching 11 bases. The CDR3 sequence is 17 residues long. The V segment lost 0 bases and the J segment 15 bases; nucleotides outside the gene matches: 16. Looked up from germline, CDR1 is MNHEY and CDR2 is SVGAGI. For the CDR3, the DNA is TGTGCCAGCAGTTACTCGGGGGTGACTAGCGGGGCCCAAGGGGTGTTCTTC. Translating it yields CASSYSGVTSGAQGVFF.

This clonotype was recorded at least ten times. This rearrangement joins TRBV5-1 to TRBJ2-5; 8 nucleotides line up with TRBD1. The trim removed 4 bases at V and 5 bases at J, leaving 7 bases unmatched. Germline assignment: CDR1 SGHRS and CDR2 YFSETQ. The CDR3 length is 14 residues. The DNA of the CDR3 is TGCGCCAGCAGCCCACAGGGGGAAGGGGAGACCCAGTACTTC. Amino acids: CASSPQGEGETQYF.

In this sample, this clonotype turned up a few times. This sequence joins TRBV20-1 and TRBJ1-1; D remains ambiguous. Trimming cost V 2 bases and J 4 bases, with 5 bases left between them. The germline gives CDR1 DFQATT, CDR2 SNEGSKA (reference sequence). The CDR3 contains 11 residues. CDR3 coding DNA: TGCAGTGCTAGAACAGCCACTGAAGCTTTCTTT. Residues: CSARTATEAFF.

The V and J genes are TRBV2 and TRBJ2-5, with 9 bases identical to TRBD2. The CDR3 extends over 15 amino acids. Losses at the gene ends were 2 bases for V and 2 bases for J; bases not matched to a gene: 3. Germline CDR1 and CDR2: SNHLY and FYNNEI. The CDR3 DNA reads as TGTGCCAGCAGTGAAATGCGGGGGGGGCAAGAGACCCAGTACTTC. This encodes CASSEMRGGQETQYF. Based on the CDR3 plus reference TRBV2 and TRBJ2-5, the full variable domain is EPEVTQTPSHQVTQMGQEVILRCVPISNHLYFYWYRQILGQKVEFLVSFYNNEISEKSEIFDDQFSVERPDGSNFTLKIRSTKLEDSAMYFCASSEMRGGQETQYFGPGTRLLVL.

The rearrangement joins TRBV10-3 to TRBJ1-2; 7 bases line up with TRBD1. The trim removed 10 bases at V and 2 bases at J, leaving 4 bases unmatched. CDR3 length equals 12 residues. Germline V lookup: CDR1 ENHRY, CDR2 SYGVKD. The chain's CDR3 is CATQGGNYGYTF. In DNA form, the CDR3 reads TGTGCCACCCAGGGGGGGAACTATGGCTACACCTTC.

This clonotype was counted at least ten times. The CDR3 spells CSASERTYEQYF. The CDR3 DNA reads as TGCAGTGCTAGTGAGCGGACCTACGAGCAGTACTTC. The J gene is TRBJ2-7, the V gene TRBV20-1; tentatively, D is TRBD2 (5 bases). V was trimmed by 3 bases and J by 2 bases, leaving 8 bases between them. The length of the CDR3 is 12 residues. Per the germline V gene, CDR1 is DFQATT and CDR2 is SNEGSKA (reference sequence).

This clonotype was counted a single time. The rearrangement joins TRBV3-1 to TRBJ1-2, with a tentative D call TRBD1 (6 bases). The CDR3 length is 14 residues. In germline, CDR1 is LGHDT, CDR2 YNNKEL (reference sequence). V was pared by 1 base and J by 2 bases, with 8 bases between. The CDR3 nucleotides read TGTGCCAGCAGCCAAGTTAGGGGGAACTATGGCTACACCTTC. Its translation: CASSQVRGNYGYTF.